The next 17 T cell receptor beta chains were all read from a single sample in a study of blood T cell repertoires in COVID-19. The repertoire was sequenced with immunoSEQ multiplex PCR; TCRdb's copy has only in-frame clones and lacks some. The table shows approximately 150,000 clones, with more than 75% occurring only once. The sequenced sample consisted of peripheral blood. These TCRs come from a woman aged 70-85 years with acute or convalescent COVID-19.

This chain links TRBV6-6 with TRBJ1-1, with 9 bases lining up with TRBD1. Unmatched junction bases numbered 11, after V lost 4 bases and J lost 5 bases. From germline, CDR1 is MNHNY and CDR2 SVGAGI (reference sequence). This CDR3 has 16 amino acids. This CDR3 reads CASSSTEQGARTEAFF. In DNA form, the CDR3 reads TGTGCCAGCAGTTCTACCGAACAGGGGGCTAGGACTGAAGCTTTCTTT.

The CDR3 loop reads CAWTAGGSNQPQHF. CDR3 DNA sequence: TGTGCCTGGACCGCCGGGGGTAGCAATCAGCCCCAGCATTTT. The chain employs TRBV30 and TRBJ1-5; weak D call: TRBD1 (5 bases). CDR3 size: 14 residues. Trimming took 4 bases from V and 0 from J, leaving 10 bases between them. Germline assignment: CDR1 GTSNPN and CDR2 SVGIG (reference sequence).

The CDR3 sequence: CASSSTKSNSPLHF. The CDR3 region has the DNA TGTGCCAGCAGCTCGACAAAAAGTAATTCACCCCTCCACTTT. The rearrangement uses TRBV5-6 and TRBJ1-6; unclear D gene. V lost 3 bases, J lost 6 bases, and 10 bases lay in between. CDR1 SGHDT and CDR2 YYEEEE come from the germline V gene. This CDR3 region has 14 residues. The entire variable domain, with the rest obtained from reference TRBV5-6 and TRBJ1-6, is as follows: DAGVTQSPTHLIKTRGQQVTLRCSPKSGHDTVSWYQQALGQGPQFIFQYYEEEERQRGNFPDRFSGHQFPNYSSELNVNALLLGDSALYLCASSSTKSNSPLHFGNGTRLTVT.

This clone showed up just a few times. The chain uses TRBV6-5 and TRBJ2-7; no clear D gene. The V and J ends lost 4 bases and 0 bases respectively, with 7 bases between them. Germline V lookup: CDR1 MNHEY, CDR2 SVGAGI. The CDR3 extends over 13 amino acids. The CDR3 nucleotides are TGTGCCAGCAGTTTGGCCACCTCCTACGAGCAGTACTTC. It specifies CASSLATSYEQYF.

This chain's CDR3 is CASSSPSGARYTEAFF. CDR3 sequence (DNA): TGTGCCAGCAGTTCCCCCTCTGGGGCCCGGTACACTGAAGCTTTCTTT. The chain couples TRBV28 to TRBJ1-1; TRBD1 might be the D (5 bases). Trimming removed 4 bases from V and 3 bases from J, with 18 bases in between. Germline loops: CDR1 MDHEN, CDR2 SYDVKM. The CDR3 has 16 residues.

The chain joins TRBV20-1 to TRBJ1-2, with a tentative D call TRBD1 (6 bases). The V gene lost 3 bases and the J gene lost 7 bases, with 21 bases spanning the gap. Germline lookup yields CDR1 DFQATT and CDR2 SNEGSKA (reference sequence). The CDR3 contains 15 residues. The CDR3 spells CSASLGQRNRGGYTF. In nucleotides, the CDR3 is TGCAGTGCTAGTTTAGGACAGCGCAATCGGGGTGGCTACACCTTC.

This chain joins TRBV28 and TRBJ1-6; weak D call: TRBD1 (6 bases). The CDR3 runs to 14 residues. Germline assignment: CDR1 MDHEN and CDR2 SYDVKM. Trimming cost V 6 bases and J 3 bases, with 9 bases left between them. The CDR3 here is CASRQGVYNSPLHF. The CDR3 nucleotides read TGTGCCAGCAGACAGGGAGTCTATAATTCACCCCTCCACTTT.

V is TRBV5-1 and J is TRBJ2-5; 10 bases are a match to TRBD2. The CDR3 sequence is 15 residues long. Unmatched junction bases numbered 7, after V lost 3 bases and J lost 5 bases. Germline V lookup: CDR1 SGHRS, CDR2 YFSETQ. The CDR3 protein is CASSSLAGVGETQYF. Here the CDR3 DNA reads TGCGCCAGCAGCTCCCTAGCGGGGGTAGGGGAGACCCAGTACTTC.

The V and J genes are TRBV28 and TRBJ2-5; the D gene is possibly TRBD2 (5 bases). This CDR3 has 13 amino acids. With 6 bases removed from V and 7 bases from J, the gap between germline ends came to 15 bases. Germline CDR1 is MDHEN and CDR2 is SYDVKM. The chain's CDR3 is CASRTWERGTQYF. In DNA, the CDR3 is TGTGCCAGCAGGACTTGGGAACGGGGGACCCAGTACTTC. The whole variable domain, filled in from reference TRBV28 and TRBJ2-5, reads DVKVTQSSRYLVKRTGEKVFLECVQDMDHENMFWYRQDPGLGLRLIYFSYDVKMKEKGDIPEGYSVSREKKERFSLILESASTNQTSMYLCASRTWERGTQYFGPGTRLLVL.

The chain recombines TRBV13 with TRBJ2-1; D unresolved. V was shortened by 0 bases and J by 4 bases, with 7 bases between the two germline ends. CDR1 is PRHDT and CDR2 is FYEKMQ in the germline V gene (reference sequence). The CDR3 sequence is 14 residues long. The DNA of the CDR3 is TGTGCCAGCAGCTTAGGTCTGACATACAATGAGCAGTTCTTC. This encodes CASSLGLTYNEQFF. Variable domain in full (rest from reference TRBV13 and TRBJ2-1): AAGVIQSPRHLIKEKRETATLKCYPIPRHDTVYWYQQGPGQDPQFLISFYEKMQSDKGSIPDRFSAQQFSDYHSELNMSSLELGDSALYFCASSLGLTYNEQFFGPGTRLTVL.

This clone was seen just once. The chain joins TRBV27 to TRBJ2-7, with TRBD1 identical over 8 bases. V shed 6 bases and J 4 bases; nucleotides not matched to a gene: 5. Germline loops: CDR1 MNHEY, CDR2 SMNVEV (reference sequence). The CDR3 is 13 amino acids. This chain's CDR3 is CASRKTGEYEQYF. CDR3 nucleotide sequence: TGTGCCAGCAGGAAGACAGGGGAGTACGAGCAGTACTTC.

V gene TRBV4-1 combines with J gene TRBJ2-2, with D perhaps TRBD1 (5 bases). V shed 5 bases and J shed 3 bases, with 16 bases lying between them. The germline gives CDR1 MGHRA, CDR2 YSYEKL. The CDR3 covers 16 residues. The CDR3 DNA is TGCGCCAGCAGCGAGGATTTAGACAGATACACCGGGGAGCTGTTTTTT. It yields the protein CASSEDLDRYTGELFF.

In regard to this clone: The germline gene is not matched at one end of the junction; a read error may be the cause. The V and J genes are TRBV5-1 and TRBJ1-6, with 7 bases aligning to TRBD1. Germline V gene data show CDR1 as SGHRS and CDR2 as YFSETQ. This CDR3 is built from 14 residues. CDR3 loop: CASSLDRTNSPLHF. As DNA, the CDR3 is TGCGCCAGCAGTTTGGACAGGACTAATTCACCCCTCCACTTT.

V is TRBV29-1 and J is TRBJ1-1, with D tentatively TRBD1 (6 bases). This CDR3 region has 17 residues. Deletions cut 6 bases from V and 1 base from J, with 24 bases between. Per germline, CDR1 SQVTM and CDR2 ANQGSEA. In DNA form, the CDR3 reads TGCAGCGTCTCCCGAACGTTTGGGAGGGGGACGAACACTGAAGCTTTCTTT. This translates into CSVSRTFGRGTNTEAFF.

The J gene is TRBJ1-5, the V gene TRBV12-3 or TRBV12-4, with 7 bases fitting TRBD1. J lost 4 bases, V lost 5 bases, and 2 bases had no gene match. This CDR3 is 13 amino acids long. For the CDR3, the DNA is TGTGCCAGCAGTCCACAGGGGAATCAGCCCCAGCATTTT. It translates to CASSPQGNQPQHF.

J is TRBJ1-3 and V is TRBV14; no clear D. The CDR3 has 14 residues. Trimming removed 4 bases from V and 0 bases from J, with 7 bases in between. The germline V gene encodes CDR1 SGHDN and CDR2 FVKESK. The CDR3 nucleotides read TGTGCCAGCAGCCTACAGAACTCTGGAAACACCATATATTTT. Amino acid sequence: CASSLQNSGNTIYF.

V gene TRBV5-1 combines with J gene TRBJ2-3; 7 bases match TRBD1. The CDR3 length is 13 residues. V shed 4 bases, J shed 3 bases, and the junction held 2 bases outside the gene matches. CDR1 SGHRS and CDR2 YFSETQ come from the germline V gene. The CDR3 nucleotides read TGCGCCAGCAGCCAGGGGGAGACAGATACGCAGTATTTT. Its protein is CASSQGETDTQYF.